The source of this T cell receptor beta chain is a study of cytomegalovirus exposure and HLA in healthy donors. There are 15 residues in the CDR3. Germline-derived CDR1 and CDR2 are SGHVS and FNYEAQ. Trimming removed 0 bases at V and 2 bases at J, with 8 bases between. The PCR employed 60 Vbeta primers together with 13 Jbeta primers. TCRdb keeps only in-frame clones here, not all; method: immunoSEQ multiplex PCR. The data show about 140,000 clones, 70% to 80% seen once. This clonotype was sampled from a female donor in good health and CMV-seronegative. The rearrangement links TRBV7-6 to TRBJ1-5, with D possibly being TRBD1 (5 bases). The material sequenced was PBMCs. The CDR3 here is CASSLAIQGNQPQHF. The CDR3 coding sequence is TGTGCCAGCAGCTTAGCGATACAGGGCAATCAGCCCCAGCATTTT.